Shown below are 18 T cell receptor beta chains from a single sample sequenced in a study of radiotherapy plus CTLA-4 blockade in lung cancer. Sequenced by immunoSEQ multiplex PCR; TCRdb stores in-frame clones only, minus some. This sample has about 77,000 clones; roughly 70% occur once, and the top ten carry roughly 9.8%. The sequences come from peripheral blood, collected from a patient treated with radiotherapy plus ipilimumab. The receptors come from a human donor with non-small cell lung cancer whose response to radiotherapy plus ipilimumab could not be evaluated.

The chain employs TRBV30 and TRBJ2-1, with 12 bases lining up with TRBD1. Germline trimming cut 1 base from V and 10 bases from J; bases unmatched to any gene: 5. The CDR3 length is 14 residues. Per germline, CDR1 GTSNPN and CDR2 SVGIG (reference sequence). The CDR3 nucleotides are TGTGCCTGGAGTGGGGGACAGGGGGCAGGGGAGCAGTTCTTC. It yields the protein CAWSGGQGAGEQFF.

V gene TRBV19 combines with J gene TRBJ2-1; 9 nucleotides line up with TRBD2. Germline V gives CDR1 LNHDA, CDR2 SQIVND (reference sequence). The CDR3 totals 14 residues. The V and J ends lost 8 bases and 6 bases, in that order; junction bases with no gene match: 8. The chain's CDR3 is CASSQPGLANEQFF. The CDR3 DNA reads as TGTGCCAGTTCGCAACCGGGACTAGCCAATGAGCAGTTCTTC. The variable domain in full, completed from reference TRBV19 and TRBJ2-1, reads DGGITQSPKYLFRKEGQNVTLSCEQNLNHDAMYWYRQDPGQGLRLIYYSQIVNDFQKGDIAEGYSVSREKKESFPLTVTSAQKNPTAFYLCASSQPGLANEQFFGPGTRLTVL.

The chain combines TRBV7-9 with TRBJ1-2; 7 nucleotides match TRBD1. Germline V gives CDR1 SEHNR, CDR2 FQNEAQ (reference sequence). This CDR3 region has 18 residues. The ends lost 0 bases at V and 2 bases at J; junction bases unmatched: 12. CDR3 in amino acids: CASSLARFPQGQNYGYTF. For the CDR3, the DNA is TGTGCCAGCAGCTTAGCGCGTTTCCCACAGGGGCAGAACTATGGCTACACCTTC.

The chain recombines TRBV7-2 with TRBJ1-2; TRBD1 might be the D (5 bases). The CDR3 covers 11 residues. V lost 1 base to trimming and J lost 8 bases, with 5 bases between them. Germline values: CDR1 SGHTA, CDR2 FQGNSA. The CDR3 is CASSLDRGYTF. The CDR3 bases are TGTGCCAGCAGCTTAGACAGGGGCTACACCTTC. Full variable domain (missing parts from reference TRBV7-2 and TRBJ1-2): GAGVSQSPSNKVTEKGKDVELRCDPISGHTALYWYRQSLGQGLEFLIYFQGNSAPDKSGLPSDRFSAERTGGSVSTLTIQRTQQEDSAVYLCASSLDRGYTFGSGTRLTVV.

CDR3 sequence reads: CASSWGTGGGDQPQHF. The CDR3 DNA is TGCGCCAGCAGCTGGGGGACGGGAGGAGGGGATCAGCCCCAGCATTTT. This chain links TRBV5-1 with TRBJ1-5, with a weak D call TRBD1 (5 bases). The CDR3 is 16 amino acids. The V gene lost 3 bases and the J gene lost 5 bases, with 18 bases spanning the gap. Germline lookup yields CDR1 SGHRS and CDR2 YFSETQ. Supplemented by reference TRBV5-1 and TRBJ1-5, the full variable domain reads KAGVTQTPRYLIKTRGQQVTLSCSPISGHRSVSWYQQTPGQGLQFLFEYFSETQRNKGNFPGRFSGRQFSNSRSEMNVSTLELGDSALYLCASSWGTGGGDQPQHFGDGTRLSIL.

This chain connects TRBV19 to TRBJ1-5; D ambiguous. Germline V gene sequence: CDR1 LNHDA, CDR2 SQIVND (reference sequence). V lost 7 bases, J lost 0 bases, and 13 bases lay in between. The CDR3 covers 15 residues. Written as DNA, the CDR3 is TGTGCCAGTACTTATGGGCGGGATAGCAATCAGCCCCAGCATTTT. Translating it yields CASTYGRDSNQPQHF.

The chain joins TRBV20-1 to TRBJ2-7, with TRBD1 matching 9 bases. Germline V gene data show CDR1 as DFQATT and CDR2 as SNEGSKA (reference sequence). V dropped 1 base and J dropped 9; count of bases not matched to a gene: 1. The CDR3 totals 11 residues. CDR3 nucleotides: TGCAGTGCTAGAGGGGGACAGGGGCAGTACTTC. This sequence encodes CSARGGQGQYF.

The chain recombines TRBV27 with TRBJ1-2; TRBD1 matches at 11 bases. Losses at the gene ends were 3 bases for V and 7 bases for J; bases not matched to a gene: 10. This CDR3 region has 16 residues. The germline V gene encodes CDR1 MNHEY and CDR2 SMNVEV (reference sequence). This chain's CDR3 is CASSFMGTGGSLGYTF. The CDR3 nucleotides read TGTGCCAGCAGTTTTATGGGGACAGGGGGGTCCCTTGGCTACACCTTC.

The V call is TRBV19, the J call TRBJ1-5; weak D call: TRBD1 (5 bases). V lost 1 base to trimming and J lost 5 bases, with 9 bases between them. The CDR3 is 14 residues long. Germline-derived CDR1 and CDR2 are LNHDA and SQIVND (reference sequence). CDR3 loop: CASSIVVGDQPQHF. DNA of the CDR3: TGTGCCAGTAGTATAGTCGTAGGGGATCAGCCCCAGCATTTT. Together with reference TRBV19 and TRBJ1-5, the CDR3 gives the full variable domain: DGGITQSPKYLFRKEGQNVTLSCEQNLNHDAMYWYRQDPGQGLRLIYYSQIVNDFQKGDIAEGYSVSREKKESFPLTVTSAQKNPTAFYLCASSIVVGDQPQHFGDGTRLSIL.

V usage is TRBV28 and J usage is TRBJ1-5; TRBD1 agrees at 7 bases. Germline trimming cut 4 bases from V and 0 bases from J; bases unmatched to any gene: 6. This CDR3 has 16 residues. Germline V gene lookup returns CDR1 MDHEN and CDR2 SYDVKM. The chain's CDR3 is CASSWDGTDSNQPQHF. Written as DNA, the CDR3 is TGTGCCAGCAGTTGGGATGGGACAGATAGCAATCAGCCCCAGCATTTT.

The V gene is TRBV2, the J gene TRBJ2-3; 7 bases map to TRBD2. CDR3 size: 13 residues. The germline V gene has CDR1 SNHLY and CDR2 FYNNEI. V trimming: 2 bases; J trimming: 11 bases; junction bases outside the gene matches: 7. The CDR3 sequence is CASSETAGQRQYF. Written as DNA, the CDR3 is TGTGCCAGCAGTGAAACAGCGGGGCAGAGGCAGTATTTT.

This clone was detected a few times. This rearrangement joins TRBV5-4 to TRBJ1-4; D possibly corresponds to TRBD1 (5 bases). This CDR3 has 15 amino acids. Germline V gene data show CDR1 as SGHNT and CDR2 as YYREEE (reference sequence). V was shortened by 5 bases and J by 5 bases, with 16 bases between the two germline ends. The CDR3 nucleotides are TGTGCCAGCAGGACGATGGGGGGTGGAAATGAAAAACTGTTTTTT. Protein sequence: CASRTMGGGNEKLFF.

The V gene is TRBV30, the J gene TRBJ2-7; TRBD2 aligns across 8 bases. Near its end, the DNA agrees better with TRBJ2-1, so the J call may be wrong. This CDR3 contains 14 residues. Germline V gives CDR1 GTSNPN, CDR2 SVGIG (reference sequence). In DNA form, the CDR3 reads TGTGCCTGGGGAGGAGCGGGAGTAGGGCCTGAGCAGTTCTTC. Protein: CAWGGAGVGPEQFF.

The J gene is TRBJ2-2, the V gene TRBV11-3; 8 bases map to TRBD1. CDR1 and CDR2 (germline): SGHNT, YENEEA. The CDR3 consists of 18 residues. The V gene end was trimmed by 5 bases and the J gene end by 1 base; junction bases not matched to a gene: 12. The CDR3 reads CASSIIISGTGNTGELFF. CDR3 nucleotide sequence: TGTGCCAGCAGCATTATAATCTCCGGGACAGGGAACACCGGGGAGCTGTTTTTT.

This clone occurred once. The chain combines TRBV2 with TRBJ2-5; 7 positions match TRBD1. The end of the DNA fits TRBJ2-7 better, so the J call may be wrong. The V gene's germline CDR1 is SNHLY and CDR2 FYNNEI. CDR3 length: 15 amino acids. The CDR3 sequence is CASREQGLSSYEQYF. DNA for the CDR3: TGTGCCAGCAGGGAACAGGGGTTGAGCTCCTACGAGCAGTACTTC.

This clone showed up just once. This sample includes further DNA sequences coding for the same CDR3. The chain is built from TRBV7-2 and TRBJ1-2; D unclear. The CDR3 spans 14 residues. V lost 1 base, J lost 2 bases, and 8 bases lay in between. Germline V gene data show CDR1 as SGHTA and CDR2 as FQGNSA. The CDR3 reads CASSLDGGNYGYTF. CDR3 in DNA: TGTGCCAGCAGCTTAGACGGCGGGAACTATGGCTACACCTTC.

This clone was recorded only once. Here the CDR3 DNA reads TGCAGCGTTGAGGCCGTTGCCTACAATGAGCAGTTCTTC. This codes for CSVEAVAYNEQFF. This rearrangement joins TRBV29-1 to TRBJ2-1, with no clear D. V was clipped by 3 bases and J by 2 bases, with 8 bases between them. Germline CDR1 is SQVTM and CDR2 is ANQGSEA. This CDR3 has 13 amino acids.

CDR3 nucleotides: TGTGCCAGCAGCGTAGCCCCTCCAGGGTCAGATACGCAGTATTTT. Its translation is CASSVAPPGSDTQYF. J is TRBJ2-3 and V is TRBV9, with D possibly matching TRBD1 (5 bases). In germline, CDR1 is SGDLS, CDR2 YYNGEE. V was trimmed by 0 bases and J by 4 bases, leaving 12 bases between them. The CDR3 runs to 15 residues.